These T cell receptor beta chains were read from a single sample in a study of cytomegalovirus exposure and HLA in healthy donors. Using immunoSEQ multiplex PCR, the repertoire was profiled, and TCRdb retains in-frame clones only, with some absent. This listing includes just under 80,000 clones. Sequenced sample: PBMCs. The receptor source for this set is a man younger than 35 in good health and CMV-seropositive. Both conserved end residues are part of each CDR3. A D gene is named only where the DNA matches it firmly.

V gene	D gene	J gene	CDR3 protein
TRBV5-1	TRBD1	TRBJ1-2	CASSLAGTGDYGYTF
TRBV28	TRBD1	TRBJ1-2	CASSRQGANYGYTF
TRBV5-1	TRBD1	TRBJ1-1	CASSHTGGSNTEAFF
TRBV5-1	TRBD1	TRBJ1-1	CASSGGTDLEAFF
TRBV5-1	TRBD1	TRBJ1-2	CASSSQGASSGYTF
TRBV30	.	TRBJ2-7	CAWSGGEQYF
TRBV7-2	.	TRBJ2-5	CASSLTGQQETQYF
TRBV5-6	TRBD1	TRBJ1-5	CASSLAEEGGGQPQHF
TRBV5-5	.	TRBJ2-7	CASSLDRESSYEQYF
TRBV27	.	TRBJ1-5	CASSLYGGPQHF
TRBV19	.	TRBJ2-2	CASTRASPYGELFF
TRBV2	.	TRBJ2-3	CASTLASDTQYF
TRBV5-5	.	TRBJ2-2	CASSLWGLDTGELFF
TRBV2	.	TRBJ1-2	CASSETGSRGVNYGYTF
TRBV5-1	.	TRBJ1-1	CASSPRGYSNTEAFF
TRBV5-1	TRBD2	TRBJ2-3	CASSWIEREVHSDTQYF
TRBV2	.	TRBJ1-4	CASSNTRWEKLFF
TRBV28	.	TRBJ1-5	CASHPHRTAGQPQHF
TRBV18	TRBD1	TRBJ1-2	CASSPAQGISGYTF
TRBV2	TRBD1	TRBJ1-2	CASSDRAGGNYGYTF
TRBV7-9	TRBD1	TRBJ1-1	CASSPGQTFTEAFF
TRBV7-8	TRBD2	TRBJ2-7	CASSWGLAGSYEQYF
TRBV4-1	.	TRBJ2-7	CALSPTTGPGDSSYEQYF
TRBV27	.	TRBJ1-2	CASSRTGVADGYTF
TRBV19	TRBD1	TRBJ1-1	CASSVGTETEAFF
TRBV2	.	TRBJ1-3	CASEVLVGNTIYF
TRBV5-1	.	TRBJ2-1	CASSLDLLSSYNEQFF
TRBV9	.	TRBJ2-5	CASSVGQRETQYF
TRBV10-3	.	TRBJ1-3	CAIHGGDGNTIYF
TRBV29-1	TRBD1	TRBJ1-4	CSVTNRQGSNEKLFF